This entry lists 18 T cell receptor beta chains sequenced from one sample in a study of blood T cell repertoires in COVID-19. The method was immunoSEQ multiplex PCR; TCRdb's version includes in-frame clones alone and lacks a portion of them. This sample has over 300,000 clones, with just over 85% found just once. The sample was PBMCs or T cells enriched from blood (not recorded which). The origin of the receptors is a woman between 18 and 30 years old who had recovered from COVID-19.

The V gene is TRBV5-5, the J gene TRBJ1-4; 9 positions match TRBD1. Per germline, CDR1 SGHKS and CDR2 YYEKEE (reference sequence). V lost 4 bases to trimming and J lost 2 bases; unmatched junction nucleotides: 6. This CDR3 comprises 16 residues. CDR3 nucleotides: TGTGCCAGCAGCCCGCCCGGGACAGGGACTAATGAAAAACTGTTTTTT. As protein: CASSPPGTGTNEKLFF.

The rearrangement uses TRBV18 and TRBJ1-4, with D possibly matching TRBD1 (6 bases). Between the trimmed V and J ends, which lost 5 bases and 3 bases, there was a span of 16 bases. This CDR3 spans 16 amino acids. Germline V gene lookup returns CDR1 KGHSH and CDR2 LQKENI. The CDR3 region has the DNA TGTGCCAGCTCATTGTTACCGGGACACCCTAATGAAAAACTGTTTTTT. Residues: CASSLLPGHPNEKLFF.

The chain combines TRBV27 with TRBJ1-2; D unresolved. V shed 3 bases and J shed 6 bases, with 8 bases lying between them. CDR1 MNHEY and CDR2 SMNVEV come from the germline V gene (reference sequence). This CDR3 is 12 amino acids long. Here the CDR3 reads CASSFRGNGYTF. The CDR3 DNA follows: TGTGCCAGCAGTTTCCGGGGAAATGGCTACACCTTC.

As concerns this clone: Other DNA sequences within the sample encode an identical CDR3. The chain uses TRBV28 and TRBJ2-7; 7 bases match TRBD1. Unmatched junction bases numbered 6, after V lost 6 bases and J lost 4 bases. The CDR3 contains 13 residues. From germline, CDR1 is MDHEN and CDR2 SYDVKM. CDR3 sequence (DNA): TGTGCCAGCAGCCCGGGACAGTCATACGAGCAGTACTTC. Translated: CASSPGQSYEQYF.

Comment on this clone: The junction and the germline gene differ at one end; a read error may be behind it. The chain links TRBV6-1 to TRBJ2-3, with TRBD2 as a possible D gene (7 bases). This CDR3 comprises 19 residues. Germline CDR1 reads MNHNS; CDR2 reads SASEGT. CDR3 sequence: CASCERRGRASPGTDTQYF. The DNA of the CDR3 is TGTGCCAGCTGTGAAAGGCGGGGGCGGGCTAGCCCCGGAACAGATACGCAGTATTTT.

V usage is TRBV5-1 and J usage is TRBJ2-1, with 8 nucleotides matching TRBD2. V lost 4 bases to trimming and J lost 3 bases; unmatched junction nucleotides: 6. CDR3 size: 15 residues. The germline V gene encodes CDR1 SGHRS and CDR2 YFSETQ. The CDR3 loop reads CASSILAGNYNEQFF. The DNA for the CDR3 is TGCGCCAGCAGCATTCTAGCGGGTAACTACAATGAGCAGTTCTTC.

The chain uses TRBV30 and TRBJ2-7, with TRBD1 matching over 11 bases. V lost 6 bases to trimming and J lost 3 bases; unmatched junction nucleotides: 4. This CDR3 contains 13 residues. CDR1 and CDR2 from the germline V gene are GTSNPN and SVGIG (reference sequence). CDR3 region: CACPGQGGYEQYF. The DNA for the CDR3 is TGTGCCTGCCCGGGACAGGGGGGCTACGAGCAGTACTTC.

CDR3 nucleotide sequence: TGTGCCAGCATATCGACACTCTCCTACGAGCAGTACTTC. Translation: CASISTLSYEQYF. This chain joins TRBV28 and TRBJ2-7, with no clear D. The CDR3 consists of 13 residues. Germline CDR1 reads MDHEN; CDR2 reads SYDVKM. Trimming removed 7 bases at V and 0 bases at J, with 10 bases between.

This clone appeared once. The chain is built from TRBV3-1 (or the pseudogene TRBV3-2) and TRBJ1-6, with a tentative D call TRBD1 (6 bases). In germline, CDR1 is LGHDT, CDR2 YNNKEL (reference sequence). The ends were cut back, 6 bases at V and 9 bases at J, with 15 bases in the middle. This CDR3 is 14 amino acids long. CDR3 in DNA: TGTGCCAGCAGACCGCCGGGACACGCTTCACCCCTCCACTTT. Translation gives CASRPPGHASPLHF.

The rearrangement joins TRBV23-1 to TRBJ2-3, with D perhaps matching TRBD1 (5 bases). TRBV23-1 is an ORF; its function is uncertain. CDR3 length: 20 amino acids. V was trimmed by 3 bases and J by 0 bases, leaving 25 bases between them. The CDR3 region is CASSQASSRQRAISTDTQYF. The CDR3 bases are TGCGCCAGCAGTCAGGCCTCATCACGACAGAGAGCAATCAGCACAGATACGCAGTATTTT.

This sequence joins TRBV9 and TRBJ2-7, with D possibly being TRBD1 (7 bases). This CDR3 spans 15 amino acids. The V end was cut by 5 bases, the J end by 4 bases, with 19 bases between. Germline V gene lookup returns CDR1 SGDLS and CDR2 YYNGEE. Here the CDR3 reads CASSSGGTPTYEQYF. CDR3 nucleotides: TGTGCCAGCAGTTCAGGGGGGACTCCTACGTACGAGCAGTACTTC.

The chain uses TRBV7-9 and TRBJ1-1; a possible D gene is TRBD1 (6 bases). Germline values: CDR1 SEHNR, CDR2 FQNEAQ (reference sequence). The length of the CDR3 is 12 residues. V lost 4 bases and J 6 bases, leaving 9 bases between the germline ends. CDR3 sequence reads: CASSYRTAEAFF. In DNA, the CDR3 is TGTGCCAGCAGCTATCGGACAGCTGAAGCTTTCTTT.

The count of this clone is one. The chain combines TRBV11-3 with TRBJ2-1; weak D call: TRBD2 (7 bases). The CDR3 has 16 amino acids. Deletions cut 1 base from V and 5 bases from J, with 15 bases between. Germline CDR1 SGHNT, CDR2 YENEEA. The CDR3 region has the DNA TGTGCCAGCAGCTTAGTAGGGGGGGCCGGCCACAATGAGCAGTTCTTC. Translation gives CASSLVGGAGHNEQFF.

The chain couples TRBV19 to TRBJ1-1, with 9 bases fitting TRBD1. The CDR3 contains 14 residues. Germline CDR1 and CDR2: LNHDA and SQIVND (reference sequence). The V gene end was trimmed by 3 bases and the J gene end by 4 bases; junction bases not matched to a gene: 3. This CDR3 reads CASSMGQGRTEAFF. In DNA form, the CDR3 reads TGTGCCAGTAGTATGGGACAGGGACGCACTGAAGCTTTCTTT.

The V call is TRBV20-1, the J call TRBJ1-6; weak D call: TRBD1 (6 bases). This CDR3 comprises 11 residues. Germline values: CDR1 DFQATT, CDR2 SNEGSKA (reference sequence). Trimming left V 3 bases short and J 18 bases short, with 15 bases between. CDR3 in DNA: TGCAGTGCTAGTGTGGGGACATTCCCCCACTTT. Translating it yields CSASVGTFPHF.

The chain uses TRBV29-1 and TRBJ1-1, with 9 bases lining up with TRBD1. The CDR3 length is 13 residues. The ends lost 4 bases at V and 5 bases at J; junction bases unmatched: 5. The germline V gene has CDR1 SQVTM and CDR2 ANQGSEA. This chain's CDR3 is CSVGRQGVTEAFF. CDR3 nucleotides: TGCAGCGTTGGCAGACAGGGGGTTACTGAAGCTTTCTTT.

The CDR3 coding sequence is TGTGCCAGCTCGTTCTCTGGGGCCAACGTCCTGACTTTC. The encoded protein is CASSFSGANVLTF. The chain joins TRBV7-3 to TRBJ2-6; D is ambiguous. The length of the CDR3 is 13 residues. Germline CDR1 SGHTA, CDR2 FQGTGA. The V end was cut by 8 bases, the J end by 0 bases, with 5 bases between.

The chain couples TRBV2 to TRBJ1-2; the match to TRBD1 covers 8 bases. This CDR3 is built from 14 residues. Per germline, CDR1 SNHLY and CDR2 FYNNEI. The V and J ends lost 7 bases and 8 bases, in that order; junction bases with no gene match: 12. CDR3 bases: TGTGCCAGCAAGGACAGGGTCTTATCGTGGGGCTACACCTTC. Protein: CASKDRVLSWGYTF.